These 28 T cell receptor beta chains were all obtained from the same sample, sequenced in a study of tumor and adjacent non-tumor tissue in lung cancer. This sample's RNA came from whole unsorted tissue. Distant lung tissue was collected more than 3 cm away from the tumor edge. The library came from three nested PCR rounds adapted from ARM-PCR protocols. From the multiplex PCR reads, TCRdb called clonotypes with MiXCR, one entry per CDR3 protein. The sample holds some 80,000 distinct CDR3 sequences, about 77% seen once. The sequencing input was distant non-tumor lung tissue. These receptors came from a woman between 50 and 59 years old with non-small cell lung cancer.

This clonotype appeared many times. The J gene is TRBJ2-1, the V gene TRBV29-1; a possible D gene is TRBD2 (5 bases). The CDR3 is made up of 14 amino acids. The V end was cut by 3 bases, the J end by 3 bases, with 12 bases between. Germline-derived CDR1 and CDR2 are SQVTM and ANQGSEA. This CDR3 reads CSVDRRVLYNEQFF. The CDR3 coding sequence is TGCAGCGTTGATAGGCGGGTCCTCTACAATGAGCAGTTCTTC.

For this clonotype: A much larger clonotype is one base distant, so this may be a read error. The rearrangement links TRBV20-1 to TRBJ1-3; weak D call: TRBD1 (6 bases). CDR1 and CDR2 (germline): DFQATT, SNEGSKA (reference sequence). The CDR3 is made up of 16 amino acids. CDR3 sequence: CSTRENSDSSGNTIYF. Written as DNA, the CDR3 is TGCAGTACTAGAGAAAATTCGGACAGCTCTGGAAACACCATATATTTT.

This clonotype was detected only a few times. The chain uses TRBV7-9 and TRBJ2-4, with 9 bases aligning to TRBD1. With 5 bases clipped from V and 2 bases from J, the junction kept 4 bases outside the gene matches. CDR3 length: 15 amino acids. CDR1 and CDR2 from the germline V gene are SEHNR and FQNEAQ (reference sequence). CDR3 nucleotide sequence: TGTGCCAGCAGCCCGACAGGGGGAACCAAAAACATTCAGTACTTC. Translated, it gives CASSPTGGTKNIQYF.

For this clonotype: A much larger clone differs by one base, so this may be a read error. V is TRBV28 and J is TRBJ2-2; a possible D gene is TRBD2 (6 bases). The germline V gene has CDR1 MDHEN and CDR2 SYDVKM. The CDR3 extends over 16 amino acids. The CDR3 DNA sequence: TGTGCCAGCACCCTCCCCAGCGGGTCGAACACCGGGGAGCTGGTTTTT. The encoded protein is CASTLPSGSNTGELVF.

Concerning this clonotype itself: A read error is likely, as this CDR3 ends without the conserved phenylalanine or tryptophan. The limits of the CDR3 on the DNA are not certain, so only TCRdb's listed CDR3 is given. The chain links TRBV6-6 to TRBJ2-5; the table names TRBD1, a call not compared with the DNA. Germline-derived CDR1 and CDR2 are MNHNY and SVGAGI (reference sequence). The CDR3 sequence runs 15 residues, both termini included. This chain's CDR3 is CASSPPDPAGETQYC.

V usage is TRBV18 and J usage is TRBJ1-1; D not resolved. CDR1 is KGHSH, CDR2 LQKENI, per germline. The CDR3 loop spans 15 amino acids. V was cut by 9 bases and J by 3 bases, with 20 bases left in between. CDR3 region: CARSIIGLEDTEAFF. For the CDR3, the DNA is TGTGCCAGATCAATTATAGGGCTAGAAGACACTGAAGCTTTCTTT. The full variable domain, rest sourced from reference TRBV18 and TRBJ1-1, is NAGVMQNPRHLVRRRGQEARLRCSPMKGHSHVYWYRQLPEEGLKFMVYLQKENIIDESGMPKERFSAEFPKEGPSILRIQQVVRGDSAAYFCARSIIGLEDTEAFFGQGTRLTVV.

This clonotype was counted between two and nine times. The chain combines TRBV5-1 with TRBJ2-2; D remains unclear. The CDR3 is made up of 14 amino acids. Trimming took 3 bases from V and 0 from J, leaving 6 bases between them. Germline CDR1 is SGHRS and CDR2 is YFSETQ. The DNA for the CDR3 is TGCGCCAGCAGCTACGACTCGAACACCGGGGAGCTGTTTTTT. Translating gives CASSYDSNTGELFF.

Remarks on this clonotype: One junction end disagrees with the germline gene, perhaps due to a read error. The chain couples TRBV11-1 to TRBJ2-7; D gene unclear. The CDR3 covers 15 residues. The germline gives CDR1 SGHAT, CDR2 FQDESV (reference sequence). As DNA, the CDR3 is TGCGCCAGCAGCTTACATCCTTTAACCTCCTACGAGCAGTACTTC. It translates to CASSLHPLTSYEQYF.

This clonotype was observed once. One end of the junction is discordant with germline, which a read error may explain. The chain employs TRBV29-1 and TRBJ2-5; the match to TRBD1 covers 7 bases. CDR3 length: 15 residues. Germline lookup yields CDR1 SQVTM and CDR2 ANQGSEA. The chain's CDR3 is CSVGDPKGAQETQYF. CDR3 nucleotides: TGCAGTGTTGGAGATCCAAAGGGGGCTCAGGAGACCCAGTACTTC.

On this clonotype itself: Compared with germline, one end of the junction differs, possibly owing to a read error. This sequence joins TRBV4-2 and TRBJ1-4; 10 positions agree with TRBD1. The CDR3 consists of 16 residues. Germline V CDR1 and CDR2: LGHNA, YNFKEQ. The CDR3 region is CASSQDTVTGGEKLFF. The CDR3 nucleotides are TGTGCCAGCAGCCAAGATACCGTGACAGGGGGCGAAAAGCTGTTTTTT.

Turning to this clonotype: An end of the junction does not agree with germline; a read error may underlie this. V gene TRBV4-2 combines with J gene TRBJ2-7; D is undetermined. The CDR3 runs 16 residues. Germline V lookup: CDR1 LGHNA, CDR2 YNFKEQ. The chain's CDR3 is CASRQVFGPYSYEQYF. CDR3 nucleotide sequence: TGCGCCAGCAGACAAGTATTCGGGCCCTACTCCTACGAGCAGTACTTC.

This clonotype was picked up many times. The rearrangement links TRBV11-2 to TRBJ2-1; 9 positions agree with TRBD2. The junction had 8 bases not matched to a gene; V was cut back by 0 bases and J by 11 bases. CDR1 and CDR2 from the germline V gene are SGHAT and FQNNGV. CDR3 length equals 15 residues. The CDR3 DNA sequence: TGTGCCAGCAGCTTAGAGGGTAGCGGGAGACTAAAGCAGTTCTTC. Translating it yields CASSLEGSGRLKQFF.

Details on this clonotype: A much larger clone lies a single base off, so this may be a read error. The genes are TRBV20-1 and TRBJ1-1; no clear D gene. The CDR3 has 12 residues. The germline CDR1 and CDR2 sequences are DFQATT and SNEGSKA (reference sequence). CDR3 nucleotide sequence: TGCAGTGCTTTATGGTGGAACACTGAAGTTTTCTTT. It specifies CSALWWNTEVFF.

This sequence joins TRBV12-3 or TRBV12-4 and TRBJ2-2; 10 bases fit TRBD1. The CDR3 spans 16 residues. Trimming took 6 bases from V and 9 from J; bases not matched to a gene: 13. In nucleotides, the CDR3 is TGTGCCAGCAGCCAGAGTGACAGGGGGCGGACTAGGGAGCTGTTTTTT. It specifies CASSQSDRGRTRELFF.

This clonotype is classed as medium-sized. This rearrangement joins TRBV11-1 to TRBJ1-4; D call uncertain. V was cut by 3 bases and J by 8 bases, with 10 bases left in between. The CDR3 consists of 13 residues. CDR1 is SGHAT, CDR2 FQDESV, per germline (reference sequence). CDR3 nucleotides: TGTGCCAGCAGCTTCCGCGAAGGCGAAAAACTGTTTTTT. As protein: CASSFREGEKLFF. Variable domain in full (rest from reference TRBV11-1 and TRBJ1-4): EAEVAQSPRYKITEKSQAVAFWCDPISGHATLYWYRQILGQGPELLVQFQDESVVDDSQLPKDRFSAERLKGVDSTLKIQPAELGDSAMYLCASSFREGEKLFFGSGTQLSVL.

Concerning this clonotype: The CDR3 carries no conserved terminal phenylalanine or tryptophan, so it likely arises from a read error. This CDR3 reads CACSPRTSGRAMWEQYL. The DNA for the CDR3 is TGTGCCTGCAGCCCCCGGACTAGCGGGAGGGCAATGTGGGAGCAGTACCTC. The chain uses TRBV11-2 and TRBJ2-7; 15 bases match TRBD2. The germline gives CDR1 SGHAT, CDR2 FQNNGV. This CDR3 has 17 residues.

Concerning this clonotype: A junction end diverges from the germline sequence, so it may reflect a read error. CDR3 bases: TGCAGCGTTGAAGATGAAGGGACTAGCGGGAGTTTTCCCGGGGAGCTATTATTT. Translating gives CSVEDEGTSGSFPGELLF. The gene calls are TRBV29-1 and TRBJ2-2; TRBD2 agrees at 14 bases. The CDR3 extends over 18 amino acids. From germline, CDR1 is SQVTM and CDR2 ANQGSEA.

With respect to this clonotype: This sequence may be a read error, since a much larger clone differs from it by one base. V usage is TRBV5-1 and J usage is TRBJ2-2; D is tentatively TRBD1 or TRBD2 (5 bases each). The length of the CDR3 is 17 residues. Germline V gives CDR1 SGHRS, CDR2 YFSETQ. The CDR3 here is CASSLVGGSWNTGKLFF. In DNA, the CDR3 is TGCGCCAGCAGCTTGGTTGGGGGTTCGTGGAACACCGGGAAGCTGTTTTTT.

For this clonotype: The junction departs from germline at one end; a sequencing error may be responsible. This sequence joins TRBV4-1 and TRBJ2-1; D not resolved. This CDR3 has 14 residues. The germline gives CDR1 MGHRA, CDR2 YSYEKL. The chain's CDR3 is CTSSQERGYNEQFF. CDR3 coding DNA: TGCACCAGCAGCCAAGAACGTGGCTACAACGAGCAGTTCTTC.

In this sample, this clonotype turned up a few times. Since a much larger clone is just one base distant, this may be a read error. This sequence joins TRBV30 and TRBJ2-5, with TRBD1 as a possible D gene (5 bases). The CDR3 consists of 10 residues. CDR1 GTSNPN and CDR2 SVGIG come from the germline V gene (reference sequence). The CDR3 region has the DNA TGTACCTGCAGACCGACAGACCAGTACTTC. This codes for CTCRPTDQYF.

V gene TRBV19 combines with J gene TRBJ1-2; tentatively, D is TRBD1 (5 bases). V was trimmed by 1 base and J by 8 bases, leaving 17 bases between them. The germline gives CDR1 LNHDA, CDR2 SQIVND (reference sequence). The CDR3 consists of 15 residues. The CDR3 here is CASSIGPGRGRGYTF. The CDR3 nucleotides read TGTGCCAGTAGTATAGGACCCGGGCGGGGACGAGGCTACACCTTC. Variable domain in full (rest from reference TRBV19 and TRBJ1-2): DGGITQSPKYLFRKEGQNVTLSCEQNLNHDAMYWYRQDPGQGLRLIYYSQIVNDFQKGDIAEGYSVSREKKESFPLTVTSAQKNPTAFYLCASSIGPGRGRGYTFGSGTRLTVV.

The chain has TRBV20-1 and TRBJ2-3, with 11 bases lining up with TRBD2. The germline V gene encodes CDR1 DFQATT and CDR2 SNEGSKA (reference sequence). The CDR3 sequence is 15 residues long. Unmatched junction bases numbered 0, after V lost 1 base and J lost 0 bases. CDR3 nucleotide sequence: TGCAGTGCTAGAGGGACTAGCGGGAGCACAGATACGCAGTATTTT. This sequence encodes CSARGTSGSTDTQYF.

This clonotype is a singleton in its sample. Mismatch with germline at one junction end may stem from a read error. The V call is TRBV6-2 or TRBV6-3, the J call TRBJ2-1; 9 bases line up with TRBD1. The CDR3 has 16 amino acids. CDR1 is MNHEY, CDR2 SVGEGT, per germline. In DNA, the CDR3 is TGTGTCAGCAATTCCTTCGGCGGGACAGGGTTTGGTGAGCAGTTCTTC. Its translation: CVSNSFGGTGFGEQFF.

The sample holds one count of this clonotype. The chain has TRBV4-2 and TRBJ2-5; perhaps TRBD2 as D (5 bases). This CDR3 region has 15 residues. The V gene's germline CDR1 is LGHNA and CDR2 YNFKEQ. V lost 10 bases and J 2 bases, leaving 20 bases between the germline ends. In nucleotides, the CDR3 is TGTGCCAAGAGCCAAGTTCCGGGAAGACAAGAGACCCAGTACTTC. Translating gives CAKSQVPGRQETQYF.

This clonotype was found many times. This CDR3 reads CASSLDWDGPYEQYF. The CDR3 DNA reads as TGCGCCAGCAGCTTGGATTGGGACGGCCCTTACGAGCAGTACTTC. V is TRBV5-1 and J is TRBJ2-7; the D gene could be TRBD1 or TRBD2 (5 bases each). The length of the CDR3 is 15 residues. CDR1 and CDR2 (germline): SGHRS, YFSETQ. V was pared by 0 bases and J by 4 bases, with 14 bases between.

As concerns this clonotype: Relative to the germline gene, one junction end is altered; a read error may explain this. The V gene is TRBV4-1, the J gene TRBJ2-1, with D unclear. The CDR3 is 16 residues long. Germline lookup yields CDR1 MGHRA and CDR2 YSYEKL. The chain's CDR3 is CGGSQVDILSYNEQFF. CDR3 nucleotides: TGCGGCGGCAGCCAAGTAGACATACTCTCCTACAATGAGCAATTCTTC.

The chain uses TRBV10-1 and TRBJ2-7; D gene unclear. The CDR3 loop spans 13 amino acids. Trimming cost V 5 bases and J 4 bases, with 12 bases left between them. Germline loops: CDR1 WNHNN, CDR2 SYGVQD (reference sequence). Here the CDR3 reads CASSKSHTYEQYF. The CDR3 DNA reads TGCGCCAGCAGTAAATCACACACGTACGAGCAGTACTTC.

Comments on this clonotype: The conserved final phenylalanine or tryptophan is absent from the CDR3, which likely points to a read error. The chain employs TRBV7-9 and TRBJ2-7; the D gene could be TRBD1 or TRBD2 (5 bases each). The CDR3 covers 15 residues. Per the germline V gene, CDR1 is SEHNR and CDR2 is FQNEAQ (reference sequence). The V end was cut by 5 bases, the J end by 2 bases, with 16 bases between. The CDR3 sequence is CASSHPDWGPYEQYL. CDR3 sequence (DNA): TGTGCCAGCAGCCACCCGGACTGGGGCCCCTACGAGCAGTACTTA.